The 30 T cell receptor beta chains below all came from one sample that was sequenced in a study of T cells in Graves' hyperthyroidism and ophthalmopathy. RNA transcripts served as the template for amplifying TCR beta CDR3 regions. The primer set for the first-round RT-PCR of the TCR CDR3 was HTBI. One entry per CDR3 protein results from TCRdb running MiXCR on the multiplex PCR reads. The sample carries 600,000 to 800,000 distinct CDR3 sequences, roughly 32% recorded once. The sample taken for sequencing was blood. The source of these receptors is a woman in her forties with Graves' hyperthyroidism.

CDR3 DNA: TGTGCCAGCAGTTCGCTATCCGGAGGTCTGAGCAATCAGCCCCAGCATTTT. Protein: CASSSLSGGLSNQPQHF. The chain has TRBV25-1 and TRBJ1-5; no clear D gene. The CDR3 totals 17 residues. The V gene lost 5 bases and the J gene lost 1 base, with 18 bases spanning the gap. Germline CDR1 and CDR2: MGHDK and SYGVNS.

This chain links TRBV7-9 with TRBJ2-7; D assignment may be TRBD1 or TRBD2 (6 bases each). The CDR3 totals 14 residues. The germline CDR1 and CDR2 sequences are SEHNR and FQNEAQ (reference sequence). V was pared by 1 base and J by 7 bases, with 14 bases between. CDR3 residues: CASSLGGAWNEQYF. CDR3 DNA: TGTGCCAGCAGCTTAGGGGGGGCGTGGAATGAGCAGTACTTC. Supplemented by reference TRBV7-9 and TRBJ2-7, the full variable domain reads DTGVSQNPRHKITKRGQNVTFRCDPISEHNRLYWYRQTLGQGPEFLTYFQNEAQLEKSRLLSDRFSAERPKGSFSTLEIQRTEQGDSAMYLCASSLGGAWNEQYFGPGTRLTVT.

This clonotype was picked up many times. The V and J genes are TRBV29-1 and TRBJ1-1; D gene unclear. Trimming stripped 5 bases from V and 1 base from J, with 8 bases between. The CDR3 contains 12 residues. Germline values: CDR1 SQVTM, CDR2 ANQGSEA. The CDR3 nucleotides read TGCAGCGTTATAAGTGGGAACACTGAAGCTTTCTTT. It is translated as CSVISGNTEAFF.

Notes on this clonotype: The junction does not match germline at one end; this may be a read error. This sequence joins TRBV29-1 and TRBJ2-5; possible D gene TRBD2, 5 bases. The CDR3 contains 13 residues. Germline V gene lookup returns CDR1 SQVTM and CDR2 ANQGSEA. This CDR3 is CSAEQSGQETQYF. In DNA, the CDR3 is TGCAGCGCTGAACAGAGCGGCCAAGAGACCCAGTACTTC.

The V and J genes are TRBV4-3 and TRBJ2-2; 10 nucleotides agree with TRBD1. Germline V gene sequence: CDR1 LGHNA, CDR2 YSLEER. J was trimmed by 4 bases and V by 4 bases; bases with no gene match: 3. This CDR3 has 15 amino acids. The CDR3 DNA sequence: TGCGCCAGCAGCCCGAGGGACAGGGGCACCGGGGAGCTGTTTTTT. This encodes CASSPRDRGTGELFF.

The chain carries TRBV5-4 and TRBJ1-3; D gene unclear. CDR1 is SGHNT, CDR2 YYREEE, per germline (reference sequence). CDR3 length equals 14 residues. Trimming cost V 1 base and J 1 base, with 6 bases left between them. CDR3: CASSLIDSGNTIYF. As DNA, the CDR3 is TGTGCCAGCAGCTTGATTGATTCTGGAAACACCATATATTTT.

The chain joins TRBV9 to TRBJ2-5; 9 bases map to TRBD2. CDR1 is SGDLS, CDR2 YYNGEE, per germline. Unmatched junction bases numbered 12, after V lost 4 bases and J lost 2 bases. The CDR3 is 17 residues long. This CDR3 reads CASSHYWSGGLQETQYF. DNA for the CDR3: TGTGCCAGCAGCCACTACTGGAGCGGGGGGTTACAAGAGACCCAGTACTTC.

The chain couples TRBV4-1 to TRBJ2-5; TRBD1 is a possible D gene (6 bases). Trimming took 0 bases from V and 2 from J, leaving 13 bases between them. The CDR3 runs to 16 residues. Germline assignment: CDR1 MGHRA and CDR2 YSYEKL. The CDR3 sequence: CASSQEGGSRQETQYF. The CDR3 DNA follows: TGCGCCAGCAGCCAAGAAGGGGGTAGCAGGCAAGAGACCCAGTACTTC.

This clonotype was detected ten times or more. The rearrangement links TRBV24-1 to TRBJ2-7; TRBD1 is a possible D gene (5 bases). The CDR3 spans 13 residues. Trimming cost V 4 bases and J 7 bases, with 13 bases left between them. The germline V gene has CDR1 KGHDR and CDR2 SFDVKD. CDR3 nucleotide sequence: TGTGCCACCAGTGACCAAGGGGCCCGGGAGCAGTACTTC. The encoded protein is CATSDQGAREQYF.

The V gene is TRBV10-3, the J gene TRBJ2-2, with TRBD1 matching 9 bases. The CDR3 extends over 15 amino acids. V was clipped by 6 bases and J by 0 bases; unmatched bases: 2. Per the germline V gene, CDR1 is ENHRY and CDR2 is SYGVKD. CDR3 DNA: TGTGCCATCAGAGACAGGGGGTCGAACACCGGGGAGCTGTTTTTT. Amino acid sequence: CAIRDRGSNTGELFF.

The J gene is TRBJ2-7, the V gene TRBV6-5; D is uncertain. The germline V and J ends were trimmed by 0 bases and 2 bases, with 11 bases remaining between them. The CDR3 extends over 15 amino acids. CDR1 is MNHEY, CDR2 SVGAGI, per germline. The CDR3 DNA reads as TGTGCCAGCAGTTACTCAAACACCCAACCCTACGAGCAGTACTTC. It codes for CASSYSNTQPYEQYF.

This clonotype was seen ten or more times. The chain combines TRBV11-3 with TRBJ1-5; D is unclear. V was trimmed by 4 bases and J by 6 bases, leaving 10 bases between them. This CDR3 has 13 amino acids. Germline values: CDR1 SGHNT, CDR2 YENEEA. The chain's CDR3 is CASSSSNGQPQHF. In DNA, the CDR3 is TGTGCCAGCAGCTCCTCTAACGGTCAGCCCCAGCATTTT.

This clonotype was picked up many times. The chain carries TRBV20-1 and TRBJ1-1; D call uncertain. The germline gives CDR1 DFQATT, CDR2 SNEGSKA (reference sequence). The CDR3 is made up of 11 amino acids. With 3 bases removed from V and 4 bases from J, the gap between germline ends came to 6 bases. The CDR3 is CSASRLTEAFF. CDR3 sequence (DNA): TGCAGTGCTAGCCGCCTCACTGAAGCTTTCTTT.

V gene TRBV7-8 combines with J gene TRBJ2-7; D might be TRBD1 or TRBD2, each matching 5 bases. CDR1 and CDR2 (germline): SGHVS, FQNEAQ. V was shortened by 5 bases and J by 2 bases, with 16 bases between the two germline ends. The CDR3 is 15 residues long. The CDR3 nucleotides are TGTGCCAGCAGCATAGAAGAGGGGTTCCCCTACGAGCAGTACTTC. This sequence encodes CASSIEEGFPYEQYF.

Details on this clonotype: Given a much more abundant clone one base away, this may be a read error. The CDR3 DNA reads TGTGCCGGCAGTCCGCAGACTTCCAATTCACCCCTCCACTTT. Encoded protein: CAGSPQTSNSPLHF. This chain joins TRBV10-3 and TRBJ1-6, with D unclear. This CDR3 region has 14 residues. Trimming removed 11 bases at V and 7 bases at J, with 18 bases between. Germline CDR1 is ENHRY and CDR2 is SYGVKD.

About this clonotype: One end of the junction varies from germline; a read error may be responsible. The chain carries TRBV9 and TRBJ1-1, with TRBD1 matching 7 bases. The germline V gene encodes CDR1 SGDLS and CDR2 YYNGEE. There are 15 residues in the CDR3. Here the CDR3 reads CAGSVSPTGDTEAFF. The CDR3 DNA reads TGTGCCGGCAGCGTCAGCCCAACAGGGGACACTGAAGCTTTCTTT.

The V gene is TRBV5-4, the J gene TRBJ2-7, with D possibly TRBD1 on 5 matching bases. Looked up from germline, CDR1 is SGHNT and CDR2 is YYREEE (reference sequence). Trimming left V 2 bases short and J 0 bases short, with 9 bases between. The CDR3 is made up of 14 amino acids. The CDR3 is CASSLRQFSYEQYF. The CDR3 region has the DNA TGTGCCAGCAGCTTACGACAGTTCTCCTACGAGCAGTACTTC.

In its sample, this clonotype was seen many times. The chain couples TRBV25-1 to TRBJ1-2, with 8 nucleotides matching TRBD1. Germline CDR1 and CDR2: MGHDK and SYGVNS. V trimming: 1 base; J trimming: 6 bases; junction bases outside the gene matches: 13. This CDR3 comprises 17 residues. The CDR3 nucleotides read TGTGCCAGCAGTGAATCACCCACGGCGGACAGGGTTCATGGCTACACCTTC. It codes for CASSESPTADRVHGYTF.

This clonotype was recorded at least ten times. The chain couples TRBV9 to TRBJ2-7; 9 bases are shared with TRBD1. The V gene's germline CDR1 is SGDLS and CDR2 YYNGEE. V was clipped by 4 bases and J by 3 bases; unmatched bases: 5. The CDR3 runs to 14 residues. CDR3 residues: CASSIPGQGYEQYF. CDR3 nucleotide sequence: TGTGCCAGCAGCATACCGGGACAGGGCTACGAGCAGTACTTC.

This clonotype appeared a single time. The chain carries TRBV29-1 and TRBJ2-7, with TRBD1 identical over 7 bases. Trimming at V came to 6 bases and at J to 6 bases, leaving 8 bases not matched to a gene. This CDR3 comprises 12 residues. The germline CDR1 and CDR2 sequences are SQVTM and ANQGSEA. The CDR3 here is CSVTKQGTEQYF. The CDR3 nucleotides are TGCAGCGTCACCAAACAGGGGACCGAGCAGTACTTC.

This clonotype was seen ten or more times. One end of the junction fails to match germline, which may point to a read error. This rearrangement joins TRBV7-3 to TRBJ1-1, with D unclear. CDR1 SGHTA and CDR2 FQGTGA come from the germline V gene. This CDR3 has 13 residues. CDR3 sequence reads: CASTLWRSTEAFF. CDR3 DNA sequence: TGTGCCAGCACCTTATGGAGGTCCACTGAAGCTTTCTTT.

J is TRBJ2-5 and V is TRBV4-1, with 12 nucleotides matching TRBD2. The CDR3 extends over 16 amino acids. In germline, CDR1 is MGHRA, CDR2 YSYEKL. V shed 5 bases, J shed 2 bases, and the junction held 6 bases outside the gene matches. The CDR3 coding sequence is TGCGCCAGCAGCTCAAGACTAGCGGGGGAGCAAGAGACCCAGTACTTC. Its protein product is CASSSRLAGEQETQYF.

The J gene is TRBJ2-5, the V gene TRBV10-3, with 7 bases lining up with TRBD1. The ends lost 2 bases at V and 2 bases at J; junction bases unmatched: 2. The germline gives CDR1 ENHRY, CDR2 SYGVKD. This CDR3 spans 14 amino acids. DNA for the CDR3: TGTGCCATCAGTGAGACGGACAGGCAAGAGACCCAGTACTTC. Translating it yields CAISETDRQETQYF.

This clonotype was seen repeatedly, ten times or more. V is TRBV13 and J is TRBJ1-2; D unresolved. The germline gives CDR1 PRHDT, CDR2 FYEKMQ (reference sequence). Trimming stripped 3 bases from V and 2 bases from J, with 10 bases between. CDR3 length: 14 residues. CDR3 coding DNA: TGTGCCAGCAGCTTCCCGCCCCTCAACTATGGCTACACCTTC. Translated, it gives CASSFPPLNYGYTF.

This clonotype was counted a few times. The V and J genes are TRBV4-2 and TRBJ2-2, with a tentative D call TRBD2 (5 bases). V lost 0 bases and J lost 0, with 14 bases in between. Germline V gene sequence: CDR1 LGHNA, CDR2 YNFKEQ. The CDR3 totals 18 residues. The CDR3 coding sequence is TGTGCCAGCAGCCAAGATCCAATCGGAGGACCGAACACCGGGGAGCTGTTTTTT. Its translation: CASSQDPIGGPNTGELFF.

The rearrangement uses TRBV12-3 or TRBV12-4 and TRBJ1-1; 7 nucleotides align to TRBD1. V dropped 6 bases and J dropped 3; count of bases not matched to a gene: 10. The CDR3 is made up of 15 amino acids. The DNA for the CDR3 is TGTGCCAGCAGGAAGACAGGGATAGGGCACACTGAAGCTTTCTTT. It specifies CASRKTGIGHTEAFF.

This clonotype occurred many times. The V call is TRBV7-9, the J call TRBJ2-2, with a possible D match to TRBD1 (7 bases). The CDR3 runs 14 residues. Germline CDR1 reads SEHNR; CDR2 reads FQNEAQ (reference sequence). The V and J ends lost 5 bases and 5 bases respectively, with 12 bases between them. Here the CDR3 reads CASSPGGWTGELFF. Written as DNA, the CDR3 is TGTGCCAGCAGCCCAGGGGGGTGGACCGGGGAGCTGTTTTTT.

CDR3 coding DNA: TGTGCCAGCATGAGGGGAAGGAACACTGAAGCTTTCTTT. Translating it yields CASMRGRNTEAFF. This chain links TRBV27 with TRBJ1-1, with a tentative D call TRBD1 (5 bases). Trimming removed 7 bases at V and 1 base at J, with 10 bases between. The CDR3 runs to 13 residues. Germline CDR1 and CDR2: MNHEY and SMNVEV (reference sequence).

This clonotype was detected a few times. J is TRBJ2-5 and V is TRBV7-9; the D is unclear. The V end was cut by 5 bases, the J end by 5 bases, with 18 bases between. Germline lookup yields CDR1 SEHNR and CDR2 FQNEAQ (reference sequence). The CDR3 covers 15 residues. CDR3: CASSDAFLGWETQYF. CDR3 coding DNA: TGTGCCAGCAGCGATGCGTTTTTGGGATGGGAGACCCAGTACTTC.

In its sample, this clonotype was seen a few times. This chain connects TRBV28 to TRBJ2-7; D not certain. Trimming took off 6 bases at V and 0 bases at J, with 15 bases between the two ends. The CDR3 runs 15 residues. CDR1 is MDHEN and CDR2 is SYDVKM in the germline V gene. CDR3 nucleotides: TGTGCCAGCAGCCCTTGGGCAGGTAGCTCCTACGAGCAGTACTTC. It yields the protein CASSPWAGSSYEQYF. Complete variable domain (other parts from reference TRBV28 and TRBJ2-7): DVKVTQSSRYLVKRTGEKVFLECVQDMDHENMFWYRQDPGLGLRLIYFSYDVKMKEKGDIPEGYSVSREKKERFSLILESASTNQTSMYLCASSPWAGSSYEQYFGPGTRLTVT.